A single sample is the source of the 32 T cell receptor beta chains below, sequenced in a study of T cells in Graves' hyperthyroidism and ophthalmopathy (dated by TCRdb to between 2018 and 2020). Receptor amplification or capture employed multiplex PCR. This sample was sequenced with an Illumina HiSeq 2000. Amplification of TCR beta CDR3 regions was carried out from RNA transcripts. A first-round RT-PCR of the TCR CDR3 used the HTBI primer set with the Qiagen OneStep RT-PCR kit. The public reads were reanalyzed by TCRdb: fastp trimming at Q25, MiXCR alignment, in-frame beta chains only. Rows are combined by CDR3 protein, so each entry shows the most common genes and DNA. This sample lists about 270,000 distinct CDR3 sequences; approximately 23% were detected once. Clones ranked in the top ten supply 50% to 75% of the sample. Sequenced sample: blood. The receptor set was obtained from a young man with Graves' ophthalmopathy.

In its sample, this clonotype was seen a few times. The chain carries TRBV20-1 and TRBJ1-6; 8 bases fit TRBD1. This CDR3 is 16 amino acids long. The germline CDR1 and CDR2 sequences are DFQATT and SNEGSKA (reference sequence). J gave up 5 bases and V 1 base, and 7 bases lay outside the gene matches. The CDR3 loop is CSARANRGGNNSPLHF. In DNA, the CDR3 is TGCAGTGCTAGAGCCAACAGGGGGGGAAATAATTCACCCCTCCACTTT.

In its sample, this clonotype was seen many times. The CDR3 is CASSASGSTDTQYF. Written as DNA, the CDR3 is TGTGCCAGCAGCGCTAGCGGGAGCACAGATACGCAGTATTTT. V gene TRBV2 combines with J gene TRBJ2-3, with 8 bases identical to TRBD2. J gave up 0 bases and V 6 bases, and 2 bases lay outside the gene matches. Germline CDR1 is SNHLY and CDR2 is FYNNEI. The CDR3 sequence is 14 residues long. The whole variable domain, filled in from reference TRBV2 and TRBJ2-3, reads EPEVTQTPSHQVTQMGQEVILRCVPISNHLYFYWYRQILGQKVEFLVSFYNNEISEKSEIFDDQFSVERPDGSNFTLKIRSTKLEDSAMYFCASSASGSTDTQYFGPGTRLTVL.

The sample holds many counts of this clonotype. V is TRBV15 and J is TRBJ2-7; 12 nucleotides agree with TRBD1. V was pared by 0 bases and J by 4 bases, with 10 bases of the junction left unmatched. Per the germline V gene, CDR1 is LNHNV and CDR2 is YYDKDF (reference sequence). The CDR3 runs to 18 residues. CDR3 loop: CATSREKLRDRGRYEQYF. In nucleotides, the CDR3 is TGTGCCACCAGCAGAGAAAAGTTGAGGGACAGGGGGCGGTACGAGCAGTACTTC.

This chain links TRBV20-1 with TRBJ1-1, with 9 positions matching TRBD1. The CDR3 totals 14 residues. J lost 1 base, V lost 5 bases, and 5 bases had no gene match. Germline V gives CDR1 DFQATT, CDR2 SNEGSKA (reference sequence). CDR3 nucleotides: TGCAGTGCTCCCGGGACAGGGACGAACACTGAAGCTTTCTTT. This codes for CSAPGTGTNTEAFF.

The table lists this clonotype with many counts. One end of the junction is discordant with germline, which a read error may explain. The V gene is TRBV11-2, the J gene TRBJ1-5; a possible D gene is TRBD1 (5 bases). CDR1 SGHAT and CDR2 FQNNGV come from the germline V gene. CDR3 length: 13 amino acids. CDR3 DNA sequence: TGTGCCAGCAGCCTAGAGGGGTGGCAGCCCCAGCATTTT. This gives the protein CASSLEGWQPQHF.

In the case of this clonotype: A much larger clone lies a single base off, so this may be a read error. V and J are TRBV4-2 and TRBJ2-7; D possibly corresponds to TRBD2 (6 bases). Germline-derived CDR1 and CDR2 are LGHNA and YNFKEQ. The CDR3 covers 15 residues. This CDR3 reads CASSQAQDYSCEQYF. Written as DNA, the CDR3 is TGTGCCAGCAGCCAAGCACAGGACTACTCCTGCGAGCAGTACTTC.

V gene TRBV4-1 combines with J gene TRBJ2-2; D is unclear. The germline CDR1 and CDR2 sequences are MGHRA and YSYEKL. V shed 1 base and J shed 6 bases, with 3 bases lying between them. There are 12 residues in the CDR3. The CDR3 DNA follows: TGCGCCAGCAGCCAAGTTTCCGGGGAGCTGTTTTTT. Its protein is CASSQVSGELFF.

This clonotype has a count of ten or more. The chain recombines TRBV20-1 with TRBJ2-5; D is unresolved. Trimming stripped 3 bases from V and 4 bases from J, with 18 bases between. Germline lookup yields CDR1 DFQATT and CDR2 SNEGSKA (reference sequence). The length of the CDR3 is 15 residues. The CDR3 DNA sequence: TGCAGTGCTAGGCAGGCCCAAGCAGTTCGAGAGACCCAGTACTTC. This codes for CSARQAQAVRETQYF.

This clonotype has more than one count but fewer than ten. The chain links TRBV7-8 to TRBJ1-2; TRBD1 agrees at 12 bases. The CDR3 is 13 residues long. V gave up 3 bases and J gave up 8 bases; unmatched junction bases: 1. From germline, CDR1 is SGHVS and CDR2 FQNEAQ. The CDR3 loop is CASSFGTGGGYTF. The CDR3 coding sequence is TGTGCCAGCAGCTTCGGGACAGGGGGCGGCTACACCTTC.

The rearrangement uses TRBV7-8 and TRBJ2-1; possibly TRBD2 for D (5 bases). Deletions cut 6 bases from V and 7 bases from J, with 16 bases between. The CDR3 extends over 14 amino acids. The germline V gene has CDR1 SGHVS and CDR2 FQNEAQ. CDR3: CASRLGRSGNEQFF. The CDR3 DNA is TGTGCCAGCAGACTAGGGCGTTCGGGGAATGAGCAGTTCTTC.

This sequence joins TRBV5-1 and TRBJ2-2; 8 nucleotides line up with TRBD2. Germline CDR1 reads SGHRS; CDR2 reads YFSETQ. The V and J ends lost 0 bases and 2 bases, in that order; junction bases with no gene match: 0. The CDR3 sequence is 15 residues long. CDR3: CASSLVAGNTGELFF. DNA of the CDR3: TGCGCCAGCAGCTTGGTAGCGGGAAACACCGGGGAGCTGTTTTTT.

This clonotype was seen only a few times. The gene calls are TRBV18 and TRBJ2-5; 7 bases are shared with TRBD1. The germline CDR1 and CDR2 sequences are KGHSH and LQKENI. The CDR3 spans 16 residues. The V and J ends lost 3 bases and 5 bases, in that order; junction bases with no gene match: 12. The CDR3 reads CASSPPGTAQPETQYF. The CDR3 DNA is TGTGCCAGCTCACCGCCCGGGACAGCCCAACCGGAGACCCAGTACTTC.

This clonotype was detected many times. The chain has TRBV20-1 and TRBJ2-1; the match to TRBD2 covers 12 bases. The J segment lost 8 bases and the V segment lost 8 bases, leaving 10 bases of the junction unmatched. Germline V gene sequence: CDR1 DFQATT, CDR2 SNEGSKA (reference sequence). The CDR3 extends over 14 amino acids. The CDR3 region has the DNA TGCAGTCCTAAAGCGGCTAGCGGGGGGGATGAGCAGTTCTTC. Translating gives CSPKAASGGDEQFF.

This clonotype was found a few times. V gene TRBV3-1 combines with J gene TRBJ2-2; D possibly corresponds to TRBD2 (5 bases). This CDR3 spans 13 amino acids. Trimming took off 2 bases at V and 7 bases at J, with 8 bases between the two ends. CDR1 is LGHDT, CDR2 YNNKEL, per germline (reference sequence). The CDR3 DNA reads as TGTGCCAGCAGCCAACTAGCTGGCGGGGAGCTGTTTTTT. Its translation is CASSQLAGGELFF.

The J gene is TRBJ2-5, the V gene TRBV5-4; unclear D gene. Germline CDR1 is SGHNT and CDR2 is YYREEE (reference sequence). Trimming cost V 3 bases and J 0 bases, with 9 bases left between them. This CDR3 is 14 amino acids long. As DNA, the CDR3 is TGTGCCAGCAGCTCCTACATAGACCAAGAGACCCAGTACTTC. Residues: CASSSYIDQETQYF.

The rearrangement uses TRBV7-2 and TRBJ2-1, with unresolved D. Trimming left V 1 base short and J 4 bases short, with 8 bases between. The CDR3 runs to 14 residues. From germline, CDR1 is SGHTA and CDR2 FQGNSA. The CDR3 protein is CASSLGRAYNEQFF. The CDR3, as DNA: TGTGCCAGCAGCTTAGGTAGGGCGTACAATGAGCAGTTCTTC.

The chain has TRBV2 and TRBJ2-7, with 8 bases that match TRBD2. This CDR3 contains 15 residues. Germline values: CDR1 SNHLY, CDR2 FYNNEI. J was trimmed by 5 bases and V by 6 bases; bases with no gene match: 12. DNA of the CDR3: TGTGCCAGCAGCCGAGCGGGAGCACCCCCTCACGAGCAGTACTTC. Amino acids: CASSRAGAPPHEQYF.

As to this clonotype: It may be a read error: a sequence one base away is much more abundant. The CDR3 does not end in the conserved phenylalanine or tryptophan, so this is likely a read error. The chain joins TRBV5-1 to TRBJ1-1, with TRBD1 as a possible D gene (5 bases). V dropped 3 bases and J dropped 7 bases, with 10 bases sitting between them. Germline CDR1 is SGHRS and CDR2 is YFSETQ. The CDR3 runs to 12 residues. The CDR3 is CASSYDSGEAFL. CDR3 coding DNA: TGCGCCAGCAGCTACGACAGCGGTGAAGCTTTCCTT.

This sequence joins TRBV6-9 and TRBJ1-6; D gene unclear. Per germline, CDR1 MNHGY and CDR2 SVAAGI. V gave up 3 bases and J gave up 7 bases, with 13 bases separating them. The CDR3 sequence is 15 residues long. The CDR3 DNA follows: TGTGCCAGCAGTTACACGACGGGAACGAATTCACCCCTCCACTTT. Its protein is CASSYTTGTNSPLHF.

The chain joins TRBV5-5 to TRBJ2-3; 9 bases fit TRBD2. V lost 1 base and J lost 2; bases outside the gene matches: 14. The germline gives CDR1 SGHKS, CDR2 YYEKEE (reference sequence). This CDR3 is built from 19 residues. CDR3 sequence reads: CASSLRVAGAYRSTDTQYF. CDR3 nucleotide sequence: TGTGCCAGCAGCTTGAGAGTAGCGGGAGCGTACAGGTCCACAGATACGCAGTATTTT. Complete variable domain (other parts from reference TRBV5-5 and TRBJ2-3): DAGVTQSPTHLIKTRGQQVTLRCSPISGHKSVSWYQQVLGQGPQFIFQYYEKEERGRGNFPDRFSARQFPNYSSELNVNALLLGDSALYLCASSLRVAGAYRSTDTQYFGPGTRLTVL.

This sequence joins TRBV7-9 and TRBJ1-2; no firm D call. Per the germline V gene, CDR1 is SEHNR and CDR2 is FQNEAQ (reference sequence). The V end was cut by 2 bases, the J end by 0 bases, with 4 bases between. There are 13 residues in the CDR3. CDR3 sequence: CASSLNTNYGYTF. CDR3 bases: TGTGCCAGCAGCTTAAACACTAACTATGGCTACACCTTC. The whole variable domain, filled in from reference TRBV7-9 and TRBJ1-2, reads DTGVSQNPRHKITKRGQNVTFRCDPISEHNRLYWYRQTLGQGPEFLTYFQNEAQLEKSRLLSDRFSAERPKGSFSTLEIQRTEQGDSAMYLCASSLNTNYGYTFGSGTRLTVV.

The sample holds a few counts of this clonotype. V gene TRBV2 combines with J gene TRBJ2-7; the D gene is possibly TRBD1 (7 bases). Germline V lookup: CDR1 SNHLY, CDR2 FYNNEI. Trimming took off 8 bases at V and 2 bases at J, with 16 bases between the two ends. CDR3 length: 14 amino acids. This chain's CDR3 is CASLSGGSPYEQYF. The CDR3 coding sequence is TGTGCCAGCCTTTCAGGGGGGTCCCCCTACGAGCAGTACTTC.

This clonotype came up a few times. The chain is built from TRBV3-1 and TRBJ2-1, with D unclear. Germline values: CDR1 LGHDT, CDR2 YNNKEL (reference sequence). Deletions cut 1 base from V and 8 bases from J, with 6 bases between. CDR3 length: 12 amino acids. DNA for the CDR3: TGTGCCAGCAGCCAAGGCTCCTATGAGCAGTTCTTC. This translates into CASSQGSYEQFF.

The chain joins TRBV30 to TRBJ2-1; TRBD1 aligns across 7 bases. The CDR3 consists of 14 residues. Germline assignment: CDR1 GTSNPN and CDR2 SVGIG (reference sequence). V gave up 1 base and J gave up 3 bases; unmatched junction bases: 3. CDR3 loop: CAWSGDRHYNEQFF. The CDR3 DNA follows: TGTGCCTGGAGTGGGGACAGACACTACAATGAGCAGTTCTTC.

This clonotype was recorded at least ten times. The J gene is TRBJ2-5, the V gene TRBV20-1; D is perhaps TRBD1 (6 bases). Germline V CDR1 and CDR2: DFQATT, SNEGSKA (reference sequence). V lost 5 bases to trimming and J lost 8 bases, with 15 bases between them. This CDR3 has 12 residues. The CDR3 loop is CSARRDIATQYF. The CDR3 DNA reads TGCAGTGCTCGCCGGGACATCGCCACCCAGTACTTC.

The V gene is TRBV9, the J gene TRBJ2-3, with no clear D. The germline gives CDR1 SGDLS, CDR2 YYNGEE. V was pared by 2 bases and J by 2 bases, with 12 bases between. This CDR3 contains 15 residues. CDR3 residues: CASSVGTDITDTQYF. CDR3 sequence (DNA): TGTGCCAGCAGCGTTGGCACCGATATCACAGATACGCAGTATTTT.

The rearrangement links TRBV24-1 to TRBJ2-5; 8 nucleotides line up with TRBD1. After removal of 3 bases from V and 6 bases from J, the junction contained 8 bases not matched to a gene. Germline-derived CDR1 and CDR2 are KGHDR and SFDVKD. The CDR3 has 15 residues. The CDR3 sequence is CATSDPRTGLKTQYF. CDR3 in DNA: TGTGCCACCAGTGATCCACGGACAGGGCTGAAGACCCAGTACTTC.

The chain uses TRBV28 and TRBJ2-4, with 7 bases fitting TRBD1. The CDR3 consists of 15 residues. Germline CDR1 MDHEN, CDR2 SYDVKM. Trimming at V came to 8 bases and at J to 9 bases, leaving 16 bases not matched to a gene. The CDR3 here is CASDPGQTLSGIQYF. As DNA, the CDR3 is TGTGCCAGCGATCCGGGACAGACCCTTTCTGGCATTCAGTACTTC. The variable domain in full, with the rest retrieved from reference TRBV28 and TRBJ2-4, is DVKVTQSSRYLVKRTGEKVFLECVQDMDHENMFWYRQDPGLGLRLIYFSYDVKMKEKGDIPEGYSVSREKKERFSLILESASTNQTSMYLCASDPGQTLSGIQYFGAGTRLSVL.

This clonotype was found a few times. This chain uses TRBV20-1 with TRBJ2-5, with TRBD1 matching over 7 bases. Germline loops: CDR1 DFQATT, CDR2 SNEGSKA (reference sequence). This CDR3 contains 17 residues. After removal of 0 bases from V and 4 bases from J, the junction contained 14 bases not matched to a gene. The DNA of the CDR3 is TGCAGTGCTAGAGATCCGGCCCCCTCACAGGGGCCAGAGACCCAGTACTTC. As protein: CSARDPAPSQGPETQYF.

The CDR3 bases are TGTGCCAGCAGTCAACAGGGTACTGCTGGGGCCAACGTCCTGACTTTC. Its translation is CASSQQGTAGANVLTF. The J gene is TRBJ2-6, the V gene TRBV2; D possibly corresponds to TRBD1 (6 bases). Germline V gives CDR1 SNHLY, CDR2 FYNNEI. V lost 5 bases and J lost 2, with 13 bases in between. The CDR3 covers 16 residues.

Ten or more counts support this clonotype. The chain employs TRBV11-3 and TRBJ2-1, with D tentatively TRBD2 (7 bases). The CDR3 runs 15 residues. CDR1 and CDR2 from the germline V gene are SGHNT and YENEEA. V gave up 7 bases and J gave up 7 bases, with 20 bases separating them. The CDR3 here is CASTQGGAGKNEQFF. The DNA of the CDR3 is TGTGCCAGCACCCAAGGGGGGGCAGGTAAAAATGAGCAGTTCTTC.

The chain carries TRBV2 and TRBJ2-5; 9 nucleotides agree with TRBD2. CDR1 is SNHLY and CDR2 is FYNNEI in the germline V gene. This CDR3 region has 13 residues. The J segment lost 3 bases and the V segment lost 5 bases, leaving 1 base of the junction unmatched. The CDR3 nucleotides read TGTGCCAGCAGTTCTAGCGGGAAAGAGACCCAGTACTTC. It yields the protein CASSSSGKETQYF.